These T cell receptor beta chains were read from a single sample in a study of T cell responses to AZD1222 COVID-19 vaccine. TCRdb's copy holds only in-frame clones and misses some; the assay was immunoSEQ multiplex PCR. The table shows roughly 100,000 clones, with 80% to 85% occurring only once. The sample here was peripheral blood, taken on day 0 of AZD1222 vaccination. The source of these receptors is an adult in good health. CDR3s include the opening cysteine and the closing phenylalanine or tryptophan.

J | V | CDR3
TRBJ2-3 | TRBV5-1 | CASSLALGTGADTQYF
TRBJ2-2 | TRBV9 | CASSVGGTGELFF
TRBJ1-3 | TRBV7-7 | CASSPDRGFGNTIYF
TRBJ2-1 | TRBV7-2 | CASSLGVLSGQFF
TRBJ1-2 | TRBV7-2 | CASSLAGGGQGLLGYTF
TRBJ2-7 | TRBV9 | CASSVDGLSEQYF
TRBJ2-1 | TRBV13 | CATGTSGTYNEQFF
TRBJ1-1 | TRBV7-9 | CASSLAVGTEAFF
TRBJ2-1 | TRBV14 | CASSHHRQKINEQFF
TRBJ1-3 | TRBV9 | CASSPFGDTIYF
TRBJ2-3 | TRBV5-4 | CASSLELAGVTDTQYF
TRBJ1-6 | TRBV28 | CASTAGGRIGSPLHF
TRBJ2-5 | TRBV5-1 | CASSAGLAQETQYF
TRBJ2-6 | TRBV28 | CASSLVGSGANVLTF
TRBJ1-1 | TRBV7-2 | CASSLGFGGQAFF
TRBJ2-7 | TRBV7-2 | CASSPRTSGRVGSYEQYF
TRBJ2-7 | TRBV5-1 | CASSLGQGNEQYF
TRBJ1-2 | TRBV6-5 | CASTIQVSNYGYTF
TRBJ1-1 | TRBV6-2/TRBV6-3 | CASSYEQGRSAFF
TRBJ1-1 | TRBV4-1 | CASSQGDRGLTEAFF
TRBJ2-1 | TRBV7-2 | CACAGGPDNEQFF
TRBJ1-5 | TRBV4-3 | CASSQEGGQPQHF
TRBJ1-2 | TRBV28 | CASSSDSTLGYTF
TRBJ2-1 | TRBV6-5 | CASSSSGTSGFREQFF
TRBJ2-6 | TRBV7-9 | CASSLLRSGESGANVLTF
TRBJ1-1 | TRBV28 | CASSTTGSGLVAFF
TRBJ1-2 | TRBV11-2 | CASSPGRIGGYTF
TRBJ2-7 | TRBV3-1/TRBV3-2 | CASSRDRGYEQYF
TRBJ2-7 | TRBV19 | CASTVQGGGSSYEQYF
TRBJ1-3 | TRBV15 | CATSSADTGDRGNTIYF
TRBJ2-6 | TRBV4-3 | CASSQDPSPGANVLTF
TRBJ1-6 | TRBV19 | CASTPGQGNSPLHF
TRBJ1-2 | TRBV25-1 | CASRRAGTGEDYGYTF
TRBJ2-5 | TRBV7-2 | CASSFTGGVETQYF
TRBJ2-2 | TRBV28 | CASSLNTGTAAGELFF
TRBJ2-1 | TRBV5-6 | CASSSFGAGGYNEQFF
TRBJ2-7 | TRBV11-3 | CASSLGEVYEQYF
TRBJ1-1 | TRBV5-1 | CASSLEQSTEAFF
TRBJ1-4 | TRBV30 | CAWTLGQGIEKLFF
TRBJ1-5 | TRBV19 | CASMTGGLAGNQPQHF
TRBJ1-5 | TRBV10-3 | CATTGGGGNQPQHF
TRBJ2-2 | TRBV23-1 | CASGPEGRRESTGELFF
TRBJ2-6 | TRBV2 | CASKLRLFGANVLTF